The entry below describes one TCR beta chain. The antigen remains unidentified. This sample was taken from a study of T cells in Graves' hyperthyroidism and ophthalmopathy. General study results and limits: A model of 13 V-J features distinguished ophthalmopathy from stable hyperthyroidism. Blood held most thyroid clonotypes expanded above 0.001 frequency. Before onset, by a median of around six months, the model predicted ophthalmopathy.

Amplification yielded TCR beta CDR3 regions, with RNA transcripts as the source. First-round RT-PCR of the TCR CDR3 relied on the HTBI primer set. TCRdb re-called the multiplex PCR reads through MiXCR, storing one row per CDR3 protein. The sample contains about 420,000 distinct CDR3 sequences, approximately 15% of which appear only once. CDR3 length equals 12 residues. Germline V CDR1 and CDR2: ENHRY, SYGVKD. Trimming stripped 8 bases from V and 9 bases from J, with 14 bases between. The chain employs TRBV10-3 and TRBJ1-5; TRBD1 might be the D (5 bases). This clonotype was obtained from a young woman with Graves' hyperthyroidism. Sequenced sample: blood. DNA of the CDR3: TGTGCCATCGGGGGTGGGGCTTCGCCCCAGCATTTT. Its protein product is CAIGGGASPQHF.